This T cell receptor beta chain was captured in a study of T cell responses to AZD1222 COVID-19 vaccine (dated by TCRdb to about 2021). For the wider study: TCR sequencing covered approximately 230 trial participants: around 210 given two doses of AZD1222 and approximately 25 given two doses of MenACWY control vaccine. Enrollment into the trials was organized by age into subgroups of 18-55, 56-69 and 70-plus years, and those subgroups contained approximately 150, 30 and 60 TCR-sequenced participants, respectively.

Including cysteine and phenylalanine, the CDR3 has 16 amino acids. Only the CDR3 part of the read is kept: 48 bases, read in frame from the first base. Reading the germline V gene (reference sequence) gives CDR1 LGHDT and CDR2 YNNKEL. Here V drops 3 bases and J drops 0 bases, and the junction holds 5 bases not matched to any gene. A word on this clone: No antigen is known for it. No much larger clone is present one base from it, and per-base qualities are unavailable.

The CDR3 regions of human TCRbeta chains were subjected to immunosequencing. The paper's processing steps were these. Repertoire TCRs were matched against a reference library of SARS-CoV-2-specific TCRs generated with the MIRA antigen-specificity platform. Breadth meant the fraction of unique TCRs that were SARS-CoV-2-associated, whereas depth meant the fraction of total T cells that were SARS-CoV-2-associated. Using the MIRA data, every spike-specific TCR was mapped to the spike region that the TCR reacted to and assigned to either a CD4 or a CD8 class. Log10-transformed breadth and depth values were compared by one-way ANOVA with Sidak's multiple comparisons tests. TCRdb limited this immuneACCESS table to in-frame rearrangements with V and J called. A share of clones is missing; checked studies link under half to unresolved V genes, and the rest is unexplained. For V, J and clone size, that table is used; D and trimming come from the DNA. This sample is represented by 85,000 to 90,000 clones; under 95% of them were singletons. The top ten hold around 5.2% of the sample.

The sample's time point label, in plain terms: baseline before first vaccination. The treatment or condition label, as the study defines it: meningococcal conjugate vaccine given as trial control. Vaccinee samples came from UK trials COV001 and COV002, including a single-blind randomized controlled phase 2/3 trial of AZD1222 (ChAdOx1 nCoV-19) in healthy adults. For TCRbeta chain sequencing, PBMC samples were collected from trial participants at day 0 and at day 28 after the second dose. Study-wide conclusions, independent of this receptor: After two AZD1222 doses, both the breadth and the depth of spike-specific TCRs were significantly higher than at day 0 and than in MenACWY recipients. Reportedly, close to half of the unique spike-specific TCRs recognized epitopes lying outside the regions that are mutated in the B.1.351 and B.1.1.7 variants. In the small 56-69-year group, the increase in depth fell short of significance, most likely because of low power. Conclusions about previously exposed vaccinees were limited because only a handful of AZD1222 recipients were SARS-CoV-2 seropositive at baseline. The vaccine-associated CD4 TCRs covered the entire spike protein, and the dominant responses fell in regions 160-218 and 743-854. No day 14 peak-response samples were available, so repertoires were characterized only after the peak T cell response. Participants were mostly white British and included more females than males, and it was suggested by the authors that clonal diversity may have been underestimated.

The sample in question was peripheral blood, obtained on day 0 of MenACWY control vaccination. The clonotype comes from an adult in good health. The V and J segments used are TRBV3-1 (or the pseudogene TRBV3-2) and TRBJ1-1; 9 central bases correspond to TRBD1. CDR3 reads: CASSHIRQGVNTEAFF. The DNA is TGTGCCAGCAGCCATATCCGACAGGGGGTGAACACTGAAGCTTTCTTT.